This T cell receptor (beta chain) was retrieved from a study of shared clonotypes between healthy human individuals. Study-wide findings and caveats: Estimated clonotype richness was generally higher in naive than memory subsets. Researchers sampled only blood; tissue repertoires likely differ.

About this clone: Its antigen is as yet unknown.

The length of the CDR3 is 14 residues. Germline V gene sequence: CDR1 MNHEY, CDR2 SVGAGI. V lost 5 bases to trimming and J lost 3 bases, with 14 bases between them. The naive CD8 fraction comprised CD45RO-negative cells positively selected for CCR7 and excluded terminally differentiated effector memory CD45RA+ cells. Around 220 ng DNA, about 28,000 T cell genomes, went into each sorted-subset replicate PCR. This table comes from immunoSEQ multiplex PCR, and its TCRdb copy is limited to in-frame clones, with some not included. The sample includes about 680,000 clones, about 92% of them seen just once.

This receptor was obtained from a man aged 25-40 years in good health. Material for sequencing was naive CD8+ T cells sorted from blood. The chain combines TRBV6-5 with TRBJ2-7; D tentatively fits TRBD1 or TRBD2 (5 bases each). CDR3 in amino acids: CASSGDGGDYEQYF. CDR3 nucleotides: TGTGCCAGCAGTGGGGACGGAGGTGACTACGAGCAGTACTTC.